This T cell receptor (beta chain) was observed in a study of T cells after yellow fever vaccination. This clonotype was detected only a few times. Its target is not known. Trimming pared 0 bases from V and 5 bases from J, leaving 10 bases between. Looked up from germline, CDR1 is LGHNA and CDR2 is YSLEER. This CDR3 has 14 amino acids. A process of 5'RACE template switching, which added a universal primer site and UMIs, was used to make TCR cDNA. TCRdb ran MiXCR on the 5' RACE reads and lists one entry per CDR3 protein. The sample holds around 300,000 distinct CDR3 sequences, 10% to 15% seen once. Study-level results: Subsequent to the booster, the majority of primary-vaccination clones reappeared (roughly 96% CD4, approximately 85% CD8). Bulk-population clonotypes that are abundant could appear as contaminants in FACS-sorted repertoires.

The sequenced sample was CD4+ T cells sorted from PBMCs, obtained 45 days after the yellow fever booster vaccination. This TCR was recovered from a man in his thirties or forties who received the YFV17D yellow fever vaccine. The chain employs TRBV4-3 and TRBJ1-1; D remains unclear. The CDR3 loop reads CASSQDSAGTEAFF. CDR3 nucleotides: TGCGCCAGCAGCCAAGATTCTGCCGGGACTGAAGCTTTCTTT.